Detailed here is one TCR beta chain. This specimen belongs to a study of blood T cell repertoires in COVID-19. CDR3 length equals 18 residues. J lost 3 bases, V lost 7 bases, and 17 bases had no gene match. The germline CDR1 and CDR2 sequences are SGHTA and FQGNSA. Sequencing used immunoSEQ multiplex PCR; TCRdb keeps in-frame clones, though not all of them. The sample gives over 250,000 clones, around nine tenths of which show up once; about 10% is in the top ten. The origin of this receptor is a man in his forties who had recovered from COVID-19. The sequenced material came from peripheral blood. The chain has TRBV7-2 and TRBJ2-1, with 8 bases aligning to TRBD2. Here the CDR3 reads CASNPKWPPSGGYNEQFF. The CDR3 coding sequence is TGTGCCAGCAACCCTAAATGGCCTCCCAGCGGGGGCTACAATGAGCAGTTCTTC.